The source of this TCR beta chain is a study of blood T cells in healthy people across ages. In regard to this clonotype: Antigen: not known.

Study conclusions and caveats: Age showed a roughly linear inverse relationship with TCR beta diversity per million T cells. Naive CD4+ cells and diversity were both higher in long-lived donors than in aged donors.

Sample-barcoded 5' priming and a J-beta primer mix drove a second PCR of roughly 7 to 11 cycles. Tagging of each cDNA molecule was performed by a template-switch adaptor with 12 random nucleotides. Using its own MiXCR run on the 5' RACE reads, TCRdb lists one record per CDR3 protein. The data contain about 570,000 distinct CDR3 sequences, 27% of them singletons. Trimming pared 3 bases from V and 2 bases from J, leaving 15 bases between. Germline V lookup: CDR1 KGHSH, CDR2 LQKENI. CDR3 length: 16 residues. Total RNA extracted from each sample amounted to at least 5.5 micrograms. The chain combines TRBV18 with TRBJ2-3; unclear D gene. The sequence was collected from a woman in her sixties or seventies in good health. Sequenced input: blood. This CDR3 is CASSPNMGRNTDTQYF. The CDR3 bases are TGTGCCAGCTCACCGAATATGGGTAGGAACACAGATACGCAGTATTTT.